One sample yielded the 30 T cell receptor beta chains listed below, sequenced in a study of long-term antiretroviral therapy in people with HIV. Assay version v3.0 of immunoSEQ was used, and it was run at survey level. Here immunoSEQ multiplex PCR was the method, and the copy in TCRdb shows in-frame clones only, minus some. The table shows about 20,000 clones, with around nine tenths occurring only once. The material sequenced was unsorted PBMCs, taken 4.4 years before starting antiretroviral therapy. The receptors were sampled from a woman younger than 45 with HIV.

This chain uses TRBV27 with TRBJ2-7, with 7 bases that match TRBD2. With 6 bases clipped from V and 5 bases from J, the junction kept 13 bases outside the gene matches. The CDR3 covers 15 residues. Germline CDR1 MNHEY, CDR2 SMNVEV (reference sequence). The chain's CDR3 is CASSQEGLRFNEQYF. The CDR3 nucleotides read TGTGCCAGCAGCCAAGAGGGACTAAGGTTCAACGAGCAGTACTTC.

The CDR3: CTSSQDIKRGVLGSTGELFF. The DNA of the CDR3 is TGCACCAGCAGCCAAGATATCAAACGGGGGGTTCTTGGGTCCACCGGGGAGCTGTTTTTT. The rearrangement links TRBV1 to TRBJ2-2; TRBD2 was called by the table and not checked on the DNA. TRBV1 is shown as a pseudogene. The CDR3 runs 20 residues.

The chain combines TRBV4-1 with TRBJ2-2, with 7 bases identical to TRBD1. V dropped 1 base and J dropped 5; count of bases not matched to a gene: 4. Germline lookup yields CDR1 MGHRA and CDR2 YSYEKL. The CDR3 extends over 15 amino acids. The CDR3 is CASSQVNRGTGELFF. As DNA, the CDR3 is TGCGCCAGCAGCCAAGTAAACAGGGGAACCGGGGAGCTGTTTTTT.

This clone was picked up a small number of times. CDR3 region: CASSAHTNYGYTF. In DNA form, the CDR3 reads TGTGCCAGCAGTGCCCACACTAACTATGGCTACACCTTC. The gene calls are TRBV2 and TRBJ1-2; D gene uncertain. V lost 4 bases, J lost 0 bases, and 6 bases lay in between. The CDR3 consists of 13 residues. Germline V lookup: CDR1 SNHLY, CDR2 FYNNEI.

The J gene is TRBJ1-3, the V gene TRBV4-3; D gene uncertain. The V and J ends lost 0 bases and 0 bases respectively, with 15 bases between them. CDR1 is LGHNA, CDR2 YSLEER, per germline. CDR3 length: 18 residues. CDR3 DNA: TGCGCCAGCAGCCAAGAACCGAGCGCGGGTAGCTCTGGAAACACCATATATTTT. It translates to CASSQEPSAGSSGNTIYF.

Sample share makes this clone medium-sized. This chain uses TRBV6-1 with TRBJ1-1, with unresolved D. CDR3 length equals 13 residues. V lost 7 bases and J 1 base, leaving 10 bases between the germline ends. Germline assignment: CDR1 MNHNS and CDR2 SASEGT. The CDR3 DNA reads TGTGCCAGCAAGACTTGGGCGAACACTGAAGCTTTCTTT. This codes for CASKTWANTEAFF.

The chain uses TRBV25-1 and TRBJ2-2, with TRBD1 identical over 8 bases. This CDR3 contains 15 residues. Per the germline V gene, CDR1 is MGHDK and CDR2 is SYGVNS. V was pared by 10 bases and J by 4 bases, with 11 bases of the junction left unmatched. CDR3 amino acids: CATVRGHRGTGELFF. CDR3 coding DNA: TGTGCCACCGTCAGGGGGCATCGTGGCACCGGGGAGCTGTTTTTT.

The V call is TRBV7-9, the J call TRBJ2-2; maybe TRBD1 (5 bases). In germline, CDR1 is SEHNR, CDR2 FQNEAQ (reference sequence). This CDR3 is built from 14 residues. V gave up 5 bases and J gave up 6 bases, with 13 bases separating them. CDR3 DNA sequence: TGTGCCAGCAGCCAAGGGGCGGTGCCCGGGGAGCTGTTTTTT. Protein sequence: CASSQGAVPGELFF. Together with reference TRBV7-9 and TRBJ2-2, the CDR3 gives the full variable domain: DTGVSQNPRHKITKRGQNVTFRCDPISEHNRLYWYRQTLGQGPEFLTYFQNEAQLEKSRLLSDRFSAERPKGSFSTLEIQRTEQGDSAMYLCASSQGAVPGELFFGEGSRLTVL.

V usage is TRBV11-2 and J usage is TRBJ2-3, with 8 bases fitting TRBD2. Trimming removed 0 bases from V and 5 bases from J; junction bases left unmatched: 16. In germline, CDR1 is SGHAT, CDR2 FQNNGV. CDR3 size: 19 residues. Here the CDR3 DNA reads TGTGCCAGCAGCTTAGATGGGAACTTAGCGGGGCATTGGAGAGATACGCAGTATTTT. Translation: CASSLDGNLAGHWRDTQYF.

V and J are TRBV15 and TRBJ2-7, with 8 bases matching TRBD2. This CDR3 comprises 13 residues. From germline, CDR1 is LNHNV and CDR2 YYDKDF (reference sequence). J lost 0 bases, V lost 8 bases, and 3 bases had no gene match. This chain's CDR3 is CATQSGSSYEQYF. The CDR3 region has the DNA TGTGCCACCCAAAGCGGGAGCTCCTACGAGCAGTACTTC.

Points on this clone: An end of the junction does not agree with germline; a read error may underlie this. In the same sample, other DNA sequences code for this CDR3. V and J are TRBV7-9 and TRBJ1-1; D gene uncertain. This CDR3 is 11 amino acids long. Germline V gene data show CDR1 as SEHNR and CDR2 as FQNEAQ (reference sequence). The chain's CDR3 is CASSLSPEAFF. DNA for the CDR3: TGTGCCAGTAGCTTAAGCCCTGAAGCTTTCTTT.

This clone has a single count. DNA for the CDR3: TGTGCCAGTAAGGGACAGGGGCACACCGGGGAGCTGTTTTTT. Translating gives CASKGQGHTGELFF. The V and J genes are TRBV19 and TRBJ2-2; 10 bases agree with TRBD1. Germline-derived CDR1 and CDR2 are LNHDA and SQIVND (reference sequence). The length of the CDR3 is 14 residues. The trim removed 7 bases at V and 3 bases at J, leaving 2 bases unmatched. Variable domain in full (rest from reference TRBV19 and TRBJ2-2): DGGITQSPKYLFRKEGQNVTLSCEQNLNHDAMYWYRQDPGQGLRLIYYSQIVNDFQKGDIAEGYSVSREKKESFPLTVTSAQKNPTAFYLCASKGQGHTGELFFGEGSRLTVL.

This clone has just one count. The chain uses TRBV4-1 and TRBJ1-1; TRBD1 matches 7 bases. Germline CDR1 reads MGHRA; CDR2 reads YSYEKL. This CDR3 has 17 amino acids. V lost 1 base to trimming and J lost 2 bases; unmatched junction nucleotides: 10. This CDR3 is CASSQGPFTGDNTEAFF. CDR3 DNA sequence: TGCGCCAGCAGCCAAGGGCCGTTTACAGGGGATAACACTGAAGCTTTCTTT.

This clone was recorded a few times. The genes are TRBV13 and TRBJ1-6; 7 bases map to TRBD1. J gave up 8 bases and V 5 bases, and 9 bases lay outside the gene matches. The germline gives CDR1 PRHDT, CDR2 FYEKMQ (reference sequence). This CDR3 region has 15 residues. For the CDR3, the DNA is TGTGCCAGCAGCCTCACGGGACAGTTCTATTCACCCCTCCACTTT. Protein product: CASSLTGQFYSPLHF.

The chain combines TRBV2 with TRBJ2-3, with D uncertain. CDR1 SNHLY and CDR2 FYNNEI come from the germline V gene. V lost 10 bases and J 0 bases, leaving 11 bases between the germline ends. CDR3 size: 13 residues. The CDR3 bases are TGTGCCATCAATGAAGGTAGCACAGATACGCAGTATTTT. Translated: CAINEGSTDTQYF.

The rearrangement uses TRBV19 and TRBJ1-2, with no clear D. CDR1 and CDR2 (germline): LNHDA, SQIVND (reference sequence). The CDR3 sequence is 15 residues long. Trimming cost V 5 bases and J 1 base, with 14 bases left between them. CDR3 in DNA: TGTGCCAGTAGTCACCCCCCTGCGTTTAACTATGGCTACACCTTC. Translated: CASSHPPAFNYGYTF.

V usage is TRBV5-1 and J usage is TRBJ1-2; 7 bases agree with TRBD1. V shed 4 bases and J 0 bases; nucleotides not matched to a gene: 3. Looked up from germline, CDR1 is SGHRS and CDR2 is YFSETQ. The CDR3 is made up of 14 amino acids. The CDR3 coding sequence is TGCGCCAGCAGCACAGGGGCTTCTAACTATGGCTACACCTTC. Residues: CASSTGASNYGYTF.

J is TRBJ2-7 and V is TRBV13; D is tentatively TRBD1 or TRBD2 (5 bases each). V was shortened by 0 bases and J by 0 bases, with 6 bases between the two germline ends. CDR3 length equals 14 residues. The germline gives CDR1 PRHDT, CDR2 FYEKMQ (reference sequence). CDR3 sequence (DNA): TGTGCCAGCAGCTTAGGGGGGACCTCCTACGAGCAGTACTTC. Amino acid sequence: CASSLGGTSYEQYF.

This clone was picked up a small number of times. The CDR3 spells CASSQGTGLGEQYF. CDR3 in DNA: TGCGCCAGCAGCCAAGGGACAGGGTTGGGGGAGCAGTACTTC. V is TRBV4-1 and J is TRBJ2-7; TRBD1 aligns across 8 bases. The CDR3 has 14 amino acids. Unmatched junction bases numbered 6, after V lost 1 base and J lost 7 bases. Per germline, CDR1 MGHRA and CDR2 YSYEKL.

About this clone: At one boundary the junction diverges from the germline segment, which might be a read error. The rearrangement uses TRBV18 and TRBJ1-1; 9 bases are shared with TRBD1. This CDR3 is built from 20 residues. CDR1 is KGHSH, CDR2 LQKENI, per germline. DNA for the CDR3: TGTACCAGCTCACCCGAGCCATTGGGTTTCCTGGGACAGGGTTCGCCTGAAGCTTTCTTT. Protein: CTSSPEPLGFLGQGSPEAFF.

CDR3 sequence (DNA): TGTGCCAGCAACCAGGACAGGGGGGAAGCTTTCTTT. Protein product: CASNQDRGEAFF. The J gene is TRBJ1-1, the V gene TRBV6-6, with TRBD1 matching 10 bases. Germline CDR1 is MNHNY and CDR2 is SVGAGI (reference sequence). The CDR3 runs to 12 residues. After removal of 7 bases from V and 8 bases from J, the junction contained 4 bases not matched to a gene.

The chain recombines TRBV18 with TRBJ1-4; the D is unclear. Looked up from germline, CDR1 is KGHSH and CDR2 is LQKENI. The CDR3 totals 16 residues. The V end was cut by 1 base, the J end by 4 bases, with 13 bases between. DNA for the CDR3: TGTGCCAGCTCACCACAATTGGAGGCCCTTAATGAAAAACTGTTTTTT. It codes for CASSPQLEALNEKLFF.

The rearrangement joins TRBV5-1 to TRBJ2-7; no reliable D call. The germline CDR1 and CDR2 sequences are SGHRS and YFSETQ. This CDR3 is 15 amino acids long. The V and J ends lost 0 bases and 5 bases respectively, with 15 bases between them. The CDR3 spells CASSLEGTVGHEQYF. The CDR3 DNA reads TGCGCCAGCAGCTTGGAGGGAACTGTCGGCCACGAGCAGTACTTC.

The V gene is TRBV18, the J gene TRBJ1-2, with D possibly being TRBD1 (5 bases). CDR1 and CDR2 from the germline V gene are KGHSH and LQKENI. V dropped 2 bases and J dropped 1 base, with 14 bases sitting between them. The CDR3 loop spans 16 amino acids. The CDR3 nucleotides read TGTGCCAGCTCACCAGGCAGAGACAGTATTAACTATGGCTACACCTTC. Translating it yields CASSPGRDSINYGYTF.

The V gene is TRBV2, the J gene TRBJ1-4, with a tentative D call TRBD1 (6 bases). V lost 3 bases, J lost 5 bases, and 13 bases lay in between. There are 15 residues in the CDR3. CDR1 and CDR2 (germline): SNHLY, FYNNEI. The DNA of the CDR3 is TGTGCCAGCAGTGAGGGGCAGGGGCTGAATGAAAAACTGTTTTTT. Its translation: CASSEGQGLNEKLFF.

The chain links TRBV2 to TRBJ1-2, with D perhaps matching TRBD1 (6 bases). CDR1 and CDR2 (germline): SNHLY, FYNNEI. Deletions cut 2 bases from V and 0 bases from J, with 10 bases between. This CDR3 spans 15 amino acids. In DNA form, the CDR3 reads TGTGCCAGCAGTGAATACAGGGATACTAACTATGGCTACACCTTC. As protein: CASSEYRDTNYGYTF.

The chain joins TRBV7-9 to TRBJ2-1; 12 nucleotides match TRBD2. From germline, CDR1 is SEHNR and CDR2 FQNEAQ (reference sequence). Unmatched junction bases numbered 7, after V lost 0 bases and J lost 4 bases. The CDR3 is 18 amino acids. The CDR3: CASSLAWTSGVPYNEQFF. CDR3 coding DNA: TGTGCCAGCAGCTTAGCCTGGACTAGCGGGGTCCCATACAATGAGCAGTTCTTC.

The chain recombines TRBV11-3 with TRBJ2-7, with TRBD1 as a possible D gene (6 bases). V was cut by 1 base and J by 6 bases, with 10 bases left in between. This CDR3 is built from 13 residues. Germline CDR1 SGHNT, CDR2 YENEEA. The CDR3 here is CASSLGQASEQYF. In nucleotides, the CDR3 is TGTGCCAGCAGCTTAGGACAGGCGAGCGAGCAGTACTTC.

The rearrangement links TRBV19 to TRBJ1-2; the D is unclear. Germline V gene sequence: CDR1 LNHDA, CDR2 SQIVND (reference sequence). Trimming took off 0 bases at V and 0 bases at J, with 2 bases between the two ends. There are 13 residues in the CDR3. CDR3 in DNA: TGTGCCAGTAGTATAGACACTAACTATGGCTACACCTTC. As protein: CASSIDTNYGYTF.

CDR3 amino acids: CASMTRGADTGELFF. The CDR3 region has the DNA TGTGCCAGCATGACACGGGGGGCCGACACCGGGGAGCTGTTTTTT. V is TRBV7-9 and J is TRBJ2-2, with a weak D call TRBD2 (7 bases). Germline assignment: CDR1 SEHNR and CDR2 FQNEAQ (reference sequence). V gave up 7 bases and J gave up 3 bases, with 15 bases separating them. This CDR3 has 15 residues.